The 25 T cell receptor beta chains given below trace back to one sample, sequenced in a study of T cell responses to AZD1222 COVID-19 vaccine. Sequencing used immunoSEQ multiplex PCR; TCRdb keeps in-frame clones, though not all of them. Of 85,000 to 120,000 clones listed, approximately 84% are singletons. The starting material was peripheral blood, obtained on day 0 of AZD1222 vaccination. The receptor set was obtained from an adult in good health.

The chain recombines TRBV27 with TRBJ2-7, with unresolved D. Per the germline V gene, CDR1 is MNHEY and CDR2 is SMNVEV (reference sequence). V lost 8 bases and J lost 3, with 14 bases in between. The CDR3 spans 13 residues. CDR3 DNA sequence: TGTGCCAGCTCCCAAGGGCCGATCTACGAGCAGTACGTC. This gives the protein CASSQGPIYEQYV.

The chain has TRBV27 and TRBJ1-2; no clear D gene. Looked up from germline, CDR1 is MNHEY and CDR2 is SMNVEV (reference sequence). This CDR3 has 12 residues. Trimming stripped 4 bases from V and 4 bases from J, with 7 bases between. The CDR3 here is CASSSTPYGYTF. The CDR3, as DNA: TGTGCCAGCAGTTCCACCCCCTATGGCTACACCTTC.

The chain combines TRBV14 with TRBJ1-3; D call uncertain. The CDR3 has 14 residues. Trimming pared 1 base from V and 7 bases from J, leaving 11 bases between. Germline V gene data show CDR1 as SGHDN and CDR2 as FVKESK. The CDR3 DNA reads as TGTGCCAGCAGCCAAGTGTCAGTGTTCAACACCATATATTTT. Protein product: CASSQVSVFNTIYF.

The chain combines TRBV14 with TRBJ1-2, with D perhaps TRBD1 (6 bases). Germline V gene data show CDR1 as SGHDN and CDR2 as FVKESK. This CDR3 contains 15 residues. V lost 5 bases and J 2 bases, leaving 15 bases between the germline ends. The CDR3 spells CASSNRAGDNYGYTF. In nucleotides, the CDR3 is TGTGCCAGCAGCAATCGGGCAGGGGACAACTATGGCTACACCTTC.

CDR3 residues: CASSSRGARNSPLHF. CDR3 DNA: TGTGCCAGCAGCTCCCGGGGCGCCAGGAATTCACCCCTCCACTTT. The V call is TRBV5-6, the J call TRBJ1-6, with D perhaps matching TRBD1 (5 bases). CDR1 is SGHDT, CDR2 YYEEEE, per germline. Trimming stripped 3 bases from V and 7 bases from J, with 14 bases between. The CDR3 is 15 residues long.

The J gene is TRBJ2-7, the V gene TRBV7-6; TRBD1 might be the D (8 bases). This CDR3 is 14 amino acids long. The V gene lost 2 bases and the J gene lost 7 bases, with 15 bases spanning the gap. Germline V gene sequence: CDR1 SGHVS, CDR2 FNYEAQ. The CDR3 coding sequence is TGTGCCAGCAGCTTATCCACAGGGGGGGAAGAGCAGTACTTC. This translates into CASSLSTGGEEQYF.

V gene TRBV6-5 combines with J gene TRBJ2-7, with 7 bases lining up with TRBD1. The CDR3 is made up of 14 amino acids. Germline V gives CDR1 MNHEY, CDR2 SVGAGI. The V gene end was trimmed by 10 bases and the J gene end by 2 bases; junction bases not matched to a gene: 11. The CDR3 loop reads CATQTRQGPYEQYF. CDR3 in DNA: TGTGCCACCCAGACCCGACAGGGCCCCTACGAGCAGTACTTC.

The rearrangement joins TRBV5-4 to TRBJ1-6; D not certain. This CDR3 has 17 amino acids. V was shortened by 4 bases and J by 8 bases, with 22 bases between the two germline ends. CDR1 and CDR2 from the germline V gene are SGHNT and YYREEE (reference sequence). Written as DNA, the CDR3 is TGTGCCAGCAGCCTCCCCCGCGGCGGCTCTCGAGATTCACCCCTCCACTTT. Protein: CASSLPRGGSRDSPLHF.

V is TRBV5-8 and J is TRBJ1-4; D may be TRBD1 (5 bases). Germline V gene sequence: CDR1 SGHTS, CDR2 YDEGEE. The germline V and J ends were trimmed by 4 bases and 0 bases, with 13 bases remaining between them. The CDR3 is 16 residues long. The CDR3 protein is CASSTGRTATNEKLFF. The CDR3 region has the DNA TGTGCCAGCAGCACGGGACGGACTGCAACTAATGAAAAACTGTTTTTT.

This chain connects TRBV11-3 to TRBJ2-4; TRBD2 matches at 15 bases. CDR1 is SGHNT, CDR2 YENEEA, per germline. The CDR3 totals 19 residues. J lost 1 base, V lost 0 bases, and 4 bases had no gene match. CDR3 sequence: CASSLDGLAGGPAKNIQYF. The CDR3 DNA reads TGTGCCAGCAGCTTAGACGGACTAGCGGGGGGGCCGGCCAAAAACATTCAGTACTTC.

The genes are TRBV5-1 and TRBJ1-4; D remains ambiguous. Germline-derived CDR1 and CDR2 are SGHRS and YFSETQ. Trimming cost V 0 bases and J 5 bases, with 8 bases left between them. This CDR3 contains 14 residues. CDR3 nucleotide sequence: TGCGCCAGCAGCTTGGGCGGAAGAAATGAAAAACTGTTTTTT. It is translated as CASSLGGRNEKLFF. The whole variable domain, remainder taken from reference TRBV5-1 and TRBJ1-4, is KAGVTQTPRYLIKTRGQQVTLSCSPISGHRSVSWYQQTPGQGLQFLFEYFSETQRNKGNFPGRFSGRQFSNSRSEMNVSTLELGDSALYLCASSLGGRNEKLFFGSGTQLSVL.

V gene TRBV19 combines with J gene TRBJ1-4; the match to TRBD1 covers 8 bases. The V gene's germline CDR1 is LNHDA and CDR2 SQIVND (reference sequence). J was trimmed by 3 bases and V by 4 bases; bases with no gene match: 1. This CDR3 is built from 14 residues. The CDR3 protein is CASSKQGANEKLFF. CDR3 nucleotide sequence: TGTGCCAGTAGTAAACAGGGGGCTAATGAAAAACTGTTTTTT.

This chain uses TRBV5-1 with TRBJ2-3; D unresolved. Trimming took off 4 bases at V and 0 bases at J, with 3 bases between the two ends. CDR3 length: 12 residues. Germline V gives CDR1 SGHRS, CDR2 YFSETQ. In DNA form, the CDR3 reads TGCGCCAGCAGCCCTAGCACAGATACGCAGTATTTT. Translation: CASSPSTDTQYF.

This clone was observed a single time. This chain's CDR3 is CSVLTASFNEQFF. In DNA form, the CDR3 reads TGCAGCGTGCTGACAGCCAGCTTCAATGAGCAGTTCTTC. This rearrangement joins TRBV29-1 to TRBJ2-1; perhaps TRBD1 as D (5 bases). Trimming took 6 bases from V and 6 from J, leaving 15 bases between them. CDR3 length: 13 amino acids. Looked up from germline, CDR1 is SQVTM and CDR2 is ANQGSEA.

The V and J genes are TRBV10-3 and TRBJ2-2; 8 bases map to TRBD1. Germline V gives CDR1 ENHRY, CDR2 SYGVKD. V shed 5 bases and J 5 bases; nucleotides not matched to a gene: 16. The CDR3 extends over 18 amino acids. CDR3 nucleotide sequence: TGTGCCATCAGTCCCAGGACAGGGACAGGTCGAACAACCGGGGAGCTGTTTTTT. This gives the protein CAISPRTGTGRTTGELFF.

With regard to this clone: The same CDR3 arises from other DNA sequences in this sample as well. The chain joins TRBV10-2 to TRBJ1-1; TRBD1 aligns across 9 bases. J lost 4 bases, V lost 6 bases, and 3 bases had no gene match. Germline V gene lookup returns CDR1 WSHSY and CDR2 SAAADI. The CDR3 is made up of 13 amino acids. The CDR3 coding sequence is TGCGCCAGCAGCGTGACAGGGGGCACTGAAGCTTTCTTT. This gives the protein CASSVTGGTEAFF.

This clone was recorded once. The rearrangement joins TRBV4-2 to TRBJ2-4; TRBD1 matches 9 bases. The trim removed 4 bases at V and 4 bases at J, leaving 8 bases unmatched. The germline gives CDR1 LGHNA, CDR2 YNFKEQ. The CDR3 is 16 residues long. The chain's CDR3 is CASSLGQGSSKNIQYF. In DNA form, the CDR3 reads TGTGCCAGCAGCCTCGGACAGGGGTCCTCAAAAAACATTCAGTACTTC.

The count of this clone is one. This chain joins TRBV30 and TRBJ1-2, with D perhaps TRBD1 (5 bases). V was pared by 3 bases and J by 4 bases, with 12 bases between. Germline CDR1 is GTSNPN and CDR2 is SVGIG (reference sequence). There are 13 residues in the CDR3. The DNA of the CDR3 is TGTGCCTGGAGCCGGTCCAGGGCCTATGGCTACACCTTC. Translating gives CAWSRSRAYGYTF.

V is TRBV7-9 and J is TRBJ1-1; 7 bases align to TRBD1. The V gene end was trimmed by 3 bases and the J gene end by 4 bases; junction bases not matched to a gene: 8. The V gene's germline CDR1 is SEHNR and CDR2 FQNEAQ (reference sequence). CDR3 length: 15 amino acids. CDR3 amino acids: CASSFQTGRVTEAFF. CDR3 sequence (DNA): TGTGCCAGCAGCTTCCAGACAGGGCGCGTCACTGAAGCTTTCTTT.

The V call is TRBV19, the J call TRBJ1-2, with 8 nucleotides matching TRBD1. V shed 7 bases, J shed 4 bases, and the junction held 5 bases outside the gene matches. Germline CDR1 and CDR2: LNHDA and SQIVND (reference sequence). This CDR3 is built from 13 residues. Written as DNA, the CDR3 is TGTGCCAGTACCGGGACAGGAGGCTATGGCTACACCTTC. As protein: CASTGTGGYGYTF.

CDR3 in amino acids: CASSRTGGASNEKLFF. DNA of the CDR3: TGTGCCAGCAGCCGCACAGGGGGCGCGTCTAATGAAAAACTGTTTTTT. The chain combines TRBV11-1 with TRBJ1-4; TRBD1 agrees at 9 bases. Germline trimming cut 5 bases from V and 3 bases from J; bases unmatched to any gene: 7. The CDR3 spans 16 residues. CDR1 SGHAT and CDR2 FQDESV come from the germline V gene (reference sequence).

This clone was recorded only once. The chain recombines TRBV29-1 with TRBJ1-1; 7 nucleotides agree with TRBD1. The CDR3 consists of 12 residues. V trimming: 7 bases; J trimming: 1 base; junction bases outside the gene matches: 3. From germline, CDR1 is SQVTM and CDR2 ANQGSEA. CDR3 in amino acids: CSAWTGNTEAFF. CDR3 nucleotides: TGCAGCGCATGGACAGGGAACACTGAAGCTTTCTTT.

V usage is TRBV7-9 and J usage is TRBJ1-1; the D gene is possibly TRBD1 (5 bases). Between the trimmed V and J ends, which lost 5 bases and 5 bases, there was a span of 15 bases. CDR1 SEHNR and CDR2 FQNEAQ come from the germline V gene (reference sequence). The CDR3 is made up of 14 amino acids. As DNA, the CDR3 is TGTGCCAGCAGCCCCAATGGGGGGAGGACTGAAGCTTTCTTT. This translates into CASSPNGGRTEAFF. The variable domain in full, with the rest retrieved from reference TRBV7-9 and TRBJ1-1, is DTGVSQNPRHKITKRGQNVTFRCDPISEHNRLYWYRQTLGQGPEFLTYFQNEAQLEKSRLLSDRFSAERPKGSFSTLEIQRTEQGDSAMYLCASSPNGGRTEAFFGQGTRLTVV.

V is TRBV2 and J is TRBJ2-2; TRBD2 aligns across 8 bases. There are 15 residues in the CDR3. Germline V gene sequence: CDR1 SNHLY, CDR2 FYNNEI. The junction had 7 bases not matched to a gene; V was cut back by 6 bases and J by 4 bases. As DNA, the CDR3 is TGTGCCAGCAGAGACGACAGCGGGGGCACCGGGGAGCTGTTTTTT. Amino acids: CASRDDSGGTGELFF.

V and J are TRBV4-2 and TRBJ1-3, with TRBD1 identical over 9 bases. Germline CDR1 reads LGHNA; CDR2 reads YNFKEQ. Trimming at V came to 1 base and at J to 1 base, leaving 11 bases not matched to a gene. This CDR3 is 19 amino acids long. CDR3 sequence (DNA): TGTGCCAGCAGCCAAGGAAGGGGGGACAGGGTCGTTTCTGGAAACACCATATATTTT. Translation gives CASSQGRGDRVVSGNTIYF.